The T cell receptor (beta chain) described here comes from a study of memory CD4+ T cells and cytomegalovirus serostatus. Overall study context: Healthy Belgian adult donors included under ten CMV-positive and 24 CMV-negative people.

The germline V gene encodes CDR1 MNHNY and CDR2 SVGAGI (reference sequence). V was pared by 6 bases and J by 6 bases, with 5 bases of the junction left unmatched. CDR3 length: 13 amino acids. Single viable CD3+CD4+CD8-CD45RO+ cells were sorted as the memory CD4+ T cells. After thawing, CD4+ T cells were positively selected. Under the authors' procedure: After removing out-of-frame reads, 2 million to 2.5 million distinct TCRbeta sequences remained. TCRdb's copy holds only in-frame clones and misses some; the assay was immunoSEQ multiplex PCR. V, J and clone size were drawn from that table, and D and trimming were deduced from the DNA. The table includes roughly 86,000 clones, 75% to 85% detected once.

This clonotype was sampled from an adult in good health and CMV-seropositive. The chain has TRBV6-6 and TRBJ2-7, with 10 bases matching TRBD2. Sequencing was done on a sample of memory CD4+ T cells from blood. The CDR3 DNA reads TGTGCCAGCAGCCAGACTAGCGGGCTCGAGCAGTACTTC. Residues: CASSQTSGLEQYF.